The 20 T cell receptor beta chains given below trace back to one sample, sequenced in a study of cytomegalovirus exposure and HLA in healthy donors. The PCR made use of 60 Vbeta and 13 Jbeta primers. The repertoire was sequenced with immunoSEQ multiplex PCR; TCRdb's copy has only in-frame clones and lacks some. The sample comprises 95,000 to 150,000 clones, around 72% of which are singletons, and around 9.1% rests with the top ten. Sequenced: PBMCs. These receptors all come from a woman aged 50 to 65 in good health and CMV-seropositive.

Points on this clone: Other nucleotide sequences in the sample specify the same CDR3. The chain recombines TRBV7-3 with TRBJ1-3, with 7 nucleotides matching TRBD1. This CDR3 comprises 15 residues. The germline V gene has CDR1 SGHTA and CDR2 FQGTGA. V trimming: 5 bases; J trimming: 0 bases; junction bases outside the gene matches: 4. The CDR3 spells CASSPQGGSGNTIYF. The CDR3 nucleotides read TGTGCCAGCAGCCCGCAGGGGGGCTCTGGAAACACCATATATTTT.

To note about this clone: Germline is not matched at one junction end, which may reflect a read error. DNA of the CDR3: TGCGCCAGCAGCTTGGGAAGGACAGGGAGTTCCTACGAGCAGTGCTTC. Translated: CASSLGRTGSSYEQCF. V and J are TRBV5-1 and TRBJ2-7; TRBD1 agrees at 8 bases. The germline V gene encodes CDR1 SGHRS and CDR2 YFSETQ. The CDR3 has 16 residues.

In its sample, this clone was seen once. V and J are TRBV7-9 and TRBJ1-2; TRBD1 matches at 7 bases. J lost 4 bases, V lost 3 bases, and 5 bases had no gene match. The CDR3 is made up of 14 amino acids. Germline V lookup: CDR1 SEHNR, CDR2 FQNEAQ (reference sequence). The DNA for the CDR3 is TGTGCCAGCAGCTTCCCCGGGACAGTCTATGGCTACACCTTC. Translating it yields CASSFPGTVYGYTF.

V gene TRBV6-4 combines with J gene TRBJ1-1; D might be TRBD1 (5 bases). CDR3 length: 13 amino acids. Germline V gene sequence: CDR1 MRHNA, CDR2 SNTAGT. The germline V and J ends were trimmed by 6 bases and 1 base, with 9 bases remaining between them. CDR3 sequence reads: CASSFDRNTEAFF. The CDR3 coding sequence is TGTGCCAGCAGCTTTGACAGGAACACTGAAGCTTTCTTT.

The DNA of the CDR3 is TGTGCCAGCTCACCGCTACCGGTGCAGGGAGGGATGAACACTGAAGCTTTCTTT. Translation: CASSPLPVQGGMNTEAFF. This chain uses TRBV18 with TRBJ1-1; perhaps TRBD1 as D (5 bases). V lost 3 bases, J lost 0 bases, and 20 bases lay in between. The CDR3 has 18 residues. Germline values: CDR1 KGHSH, CDR2 LQKENI.

This clone was picked up one time. One end of the junction fails to match germline, which may point to a read error. The V call is TRBV6-1, the J call TRBJ1-6, with D uncertain. The CDR3 extends over 12 amino acids. Germline lookup yields CDR1 MNHNS and CDR2 SASEGT. CDR3: CASGPYNSPLHF. In nucleotides, the CDR3 is TGTGCCAGCGGGCCCTACAATTCACCCCTCCACTTT.

The gene calls are TRBV27 and TRBJ2-3; 7 bases align to TRBD1. The CDR3 length is 16 residues. After removal of 5 bases from V and 0 bases from J, the junction contained 8 bases not matched to a gene. The germline gives CDR1 MNHEY, CDR2 SMNVEV (reference sequence). The CDR3 loop reads CASSPWTGPSTDTQYF. The DNA of the CDR3 is TGTGCCAGCAGTCCCTGGACAGGACCTAGCACAGATACGCAGTATTTT.

The chain carries TRBV30 and TRBJ2-3, with a possible D match to TRBD1 (5 bases). The CDR3 runs 16 residues. V gave up 5 bases and J gave up 0 bases, with 18 bases separating them. The germline V gene encodes CDR1 GTSNPN and CDR2 SVGIG (reference sequence). CDR3 sequence reads: CAWEYDDSSSTDTQYF. The CDR3 region has the DNA TGTGCCTGGGAATACGACGACAGCTCCAGCACAGATACGCAGTATTTT.

This clone was seen only a few times. The chain combines TRBV6-1 with TRBJ1-1; no clear D. Germline CDR1 MNHNS, CDR2 SASEGT. CDR3 size: 13 residues. V lost 1 base and J lost 8, with 11 bases in between. The CDR3 DNA is TGTGCCAGCAGTGAAGACACAGCAATAGAAGCTTTCTTT. This sequence encodes CASSEDTAIEAFF.

The count of this clone is one. This rearrangement joins TRBV18 to TRBJ1-2; D may be TRBD1 (5 bases). CDR3 length equals 14 residues. The germline CDR1 and CDR2 sequences are KGHSH and LQKENI. Deletions cut 0 bases from V and 2 bases from J, with 7 bases between. In DNA, the CDR3 is TGTGCCAGCTCACCACCTGCAGGGAACTATGGCTACACCTTC. It specifies CASSPPAGNYGYTF.

The chain links TRBV10-1 to TRBJ2-2; 10 bases are a match to TRBD1. The CDR3 has 20 residues. Per germline, CDR1 WNHNN and CDR2 SYGVQD (reference sequence). V gave up 4 bases and J gave up 1 base; unmatched junction bases: 15. The DNA of the CDR3 is TGCGCCAGCAGTGGTTCCCCGTCCCGGGACAGGGGACTGAACACCGGGGAGCTGTTTTTT. This sequence encodes CASSGSPSRDRGLNTGELFF.

The chain recombines TRBV5-1 with TRBJ2-6; D is undetermined. The CDR3 extends over 15 amino acids. Germline values: CDR1 SGHRS, CDR2 YFSETQ. V gave up 1 base and J gave up 0 bases, with 5 bases separating them. This chain's CDR3 is CASSLTSSGANVLTF. The CDR3 bases are TGCGCCAGCAGCTTGACCAGCTCTGGGGCCAACGTCCTGACTTTC.

J is TRBJ1-1 and V is TRBV5-6; 7 bases match TRBD1. After removal of 0 bases from V and 5 bases from J, the junction contained 10 bases not matched to a gene. CDR1 and CDR2 from the germline V gene are SGHDT and YYEEEE. This CDR3 has 16 residues. In nucleotides, the CDR3 is TGTGCCAGCAGCTTGGTAGGGGGCGAGGTGTATACTGAAGCTTTCTTT. Protein product: CASSLVGGEVYTEAFF.

This clone has just a few counts. The chain couples TRBV2 to TRBJ1-1; TRBD1 might be the D (5 bases). The CDR3 runs 14 residues. V lost 4 bases and J 7 bases, leaving 16 bases between the germline ends. Looked up from germline, CDR1 is SNHLY and CDR2 is FYNNEI. The CDR3 sequence: CASSGRGPRGEAFF. DNA of the CDR3: TGTGCCAGCAGTGGGCGGGGACCCCGAGGTGAAGCTTTCTTT.

The chain links TRBV9 to TRBJ2-2; TRBD2 is a possible D gene (5 bases). Trimming stripped 2 bases from V and 7 bases from J, with 12 bases between. The length of the CDR3 is 14 residues. CDR1 and CDR2 from the germline V gene are SGDLS and YYNGEE. The CDR3 sequence: CASSVRGENGELFF. The CDR3 DNA sequence: TGTGCCAGCAGCGTTCGGGGTGAGAACGGGGAGCTGTTTTTT.

This clone was seen a single time. The CDR3 sequence is CATRRGQDTEAFF. The CDR3 DNA reads as TGTGCCACCAGGCGTGGGCAGGACACTGAAGCTTTCTTT. This rearrangement joins TRBV15 to TRBJ1-1, with D uncertain. Between the trimmed V and J ends, which lost 6 bases and 3 bases, there was a span of 11 bases. The CDR3 spans 13 residues. The germline CDR1 and CDR2 sequences are LNHNV and YYDKDF (reference sequence).

The chain recombines TRBV9 with TRBJ1-6; the D is unclear. CDR1 and CDR2 (germline): SGDLS, YYNGEE. Deletions cut 4 bases from V and 5 bases from J, with 10 bases between. This CDR3 spans 14 amino acids. DNA for the CDR3: TGTGCCAGCAGCCCCCGGGGTAATAATTCACCCCTCCACTTT. It yields the protein CASSPRGNNSPLHF.

The chain combines TRBV19 with TRBJ1-1, with D possibly being TRBD1 (6 bases). Between the trimmed V and J ends, which lost 7 bases and 6 bases, there was a span of 12 bases. Germline CDR1 reads LNHDA; CDR2 reads SQIVND (reference sequence). The CDR3 has 12 residues. CDR3 protein: CASNSGVAEAFF. CDR3 nucleotides: TGTGCCAGTAACTCAGGGGTTGCTGAAGCTTTCTTT.

This chain uses TRBV10-3 with TRBJ2-7; possible D gene TRBD1, 6 bases. CDR1 is ENHRY, CDR2 SYGVKD, per germline. The germline V and J ends were trimmed by 4 bases and 6 bases, with 19 bases remaining between them. This CDR3 is built from 15 residues. The CDR3 DNA sequence: TGTGCCATCAGTGTGGGGACGACAGGTCGGGGCGAGCAGTACTTC. Translating gives CAISVGTTGRGEQYF.

The V and J genes are TRBV30 and TRBJ2-7, with 10 bases fitting TRBD2. The CDR3 is 17 residues long. The V segment lost 1 base and the J segment 0 bases; nucleotides outside the gene matches: 9. Germline CDR1 is GTSNPN and CDR2 is SVGIG (reference sequence). DNA of the CDR3: TGTGCCTGGAGTGCCAAAGGGGGACTAGCGCTCTCCTACGAGCAGTACTTC. It yields the protein CAWSAKGGLALSYEQYF.